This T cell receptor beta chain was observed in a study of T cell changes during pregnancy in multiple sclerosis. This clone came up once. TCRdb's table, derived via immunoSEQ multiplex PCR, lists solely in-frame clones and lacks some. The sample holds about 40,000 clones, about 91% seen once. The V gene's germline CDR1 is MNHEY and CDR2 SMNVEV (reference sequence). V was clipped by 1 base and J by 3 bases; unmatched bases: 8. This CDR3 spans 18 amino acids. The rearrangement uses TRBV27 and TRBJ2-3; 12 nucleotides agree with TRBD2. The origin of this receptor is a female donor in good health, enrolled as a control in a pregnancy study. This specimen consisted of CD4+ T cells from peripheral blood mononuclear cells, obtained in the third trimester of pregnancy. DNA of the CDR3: TGTGCCAGCAGTTTATGGGCTAGCGGGGGGGCAGGAACAGATACGCAGTATTTT. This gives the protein CASSLWASGGAGTDTQYF.